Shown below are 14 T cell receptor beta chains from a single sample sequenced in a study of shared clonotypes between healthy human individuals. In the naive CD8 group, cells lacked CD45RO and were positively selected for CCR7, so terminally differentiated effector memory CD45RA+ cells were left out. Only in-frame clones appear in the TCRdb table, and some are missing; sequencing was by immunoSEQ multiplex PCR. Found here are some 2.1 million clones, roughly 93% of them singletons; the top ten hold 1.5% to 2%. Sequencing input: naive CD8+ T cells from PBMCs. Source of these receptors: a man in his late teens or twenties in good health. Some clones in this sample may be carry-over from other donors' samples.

The CDR3 region is CASSVEIGTEAFF. DNA of the CDR3: TGTGCCAGCAGCGTAGAGATAGGAACTGAAGCTTTCTTT. The chain couples TRBV9 to TRBJ1-1; D is ambiguous. This CDR3 has 13 amino acids. Germline-derived CDR1 and CDR2 are SGDLS and YYNGEE. The V end was cut by 0 bases, the J end by 5 bases, with 8 bases between.

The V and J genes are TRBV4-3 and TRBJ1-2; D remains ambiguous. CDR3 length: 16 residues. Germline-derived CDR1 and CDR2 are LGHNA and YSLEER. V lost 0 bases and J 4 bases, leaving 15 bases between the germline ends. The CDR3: CASSQDLRSAGYGYTF. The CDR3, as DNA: TGCGCCAGCAGCCAAGATCTAAGATCTGCTGGCTATGGCTACACCTTC.

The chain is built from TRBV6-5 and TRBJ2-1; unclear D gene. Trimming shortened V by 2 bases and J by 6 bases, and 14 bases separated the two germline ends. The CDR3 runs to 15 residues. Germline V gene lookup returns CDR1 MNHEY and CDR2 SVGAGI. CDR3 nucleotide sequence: TGTGCCAGCAGTTACCCTATTGGGGAAGGCAATGAGCAGTTCTTC. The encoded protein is CASSYPIGEGNEQFF.

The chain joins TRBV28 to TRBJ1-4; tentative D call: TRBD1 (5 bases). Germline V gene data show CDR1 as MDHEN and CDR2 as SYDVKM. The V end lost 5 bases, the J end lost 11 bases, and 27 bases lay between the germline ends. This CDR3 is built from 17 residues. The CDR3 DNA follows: TGTGCCAGCAGTCTTTACCGGGACGGCCTAAATGAGCGGAAACTGTTTTTT. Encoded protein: CASSLYRDGLNERKLFF.

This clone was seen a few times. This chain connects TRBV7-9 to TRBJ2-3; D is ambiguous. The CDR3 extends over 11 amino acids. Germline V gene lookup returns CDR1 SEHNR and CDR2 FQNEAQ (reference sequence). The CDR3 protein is CAAAGTDTQYF. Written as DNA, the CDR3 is TGTGCAGCTGCTGGCACAGATACGCAGTATTTT.

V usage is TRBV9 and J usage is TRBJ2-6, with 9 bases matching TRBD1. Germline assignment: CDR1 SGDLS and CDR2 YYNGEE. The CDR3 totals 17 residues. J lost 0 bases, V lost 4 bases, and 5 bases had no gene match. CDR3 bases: TGTGCCAGCAGCCGCGGGACAGGGAGCTCTGGGGCCAACGTCCTGACTTTC. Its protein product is CASSRGTGSSGANVLTF.

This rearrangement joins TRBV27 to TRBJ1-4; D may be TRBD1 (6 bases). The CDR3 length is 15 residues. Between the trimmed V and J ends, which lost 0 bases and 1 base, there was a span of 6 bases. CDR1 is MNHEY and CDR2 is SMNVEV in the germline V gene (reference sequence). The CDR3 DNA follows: TGTGCCAGCAGTTTATCAGGGGGAACTAATGAAAAACTGTTTTTT. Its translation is CASSLSGGTNEKLFF.

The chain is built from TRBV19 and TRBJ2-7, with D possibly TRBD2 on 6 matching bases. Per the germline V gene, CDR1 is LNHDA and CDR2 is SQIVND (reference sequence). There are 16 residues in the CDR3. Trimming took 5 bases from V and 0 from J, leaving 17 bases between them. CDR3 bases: TGTGCCAGTAGTTTGAGACTAGTCCCGAGCTCCTACGAGCAGTACTTC. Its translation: CASSLRLVPSSYEQYF.

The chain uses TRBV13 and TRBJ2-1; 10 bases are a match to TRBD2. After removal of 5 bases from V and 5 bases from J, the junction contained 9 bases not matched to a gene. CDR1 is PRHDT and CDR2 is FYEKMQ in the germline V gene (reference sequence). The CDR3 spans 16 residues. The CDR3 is CASSVQREGLDNEQFF. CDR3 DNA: TGTGCCAGCAGCGTCCAGCGGGAGGGCCTCGACAATGAGCAGTTCTTC.

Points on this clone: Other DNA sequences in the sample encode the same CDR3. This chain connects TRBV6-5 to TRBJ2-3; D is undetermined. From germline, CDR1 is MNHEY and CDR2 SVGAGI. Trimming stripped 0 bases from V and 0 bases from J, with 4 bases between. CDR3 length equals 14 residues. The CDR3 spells CASSYSGSTDTQYF. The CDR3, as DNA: TGTGCCAGCAGTTACTCGGGCAGCACAGATACGCAGTATTTT.

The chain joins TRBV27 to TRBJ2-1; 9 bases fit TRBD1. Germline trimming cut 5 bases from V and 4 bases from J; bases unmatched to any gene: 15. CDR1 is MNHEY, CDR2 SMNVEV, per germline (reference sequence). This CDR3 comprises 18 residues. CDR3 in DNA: TGTGCCAGCAGTACCAACCCCCGGTTGGACAGGGGATACAATGAGCAGTTCTTC. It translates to CASSTNPRLDRGYNEQFF.

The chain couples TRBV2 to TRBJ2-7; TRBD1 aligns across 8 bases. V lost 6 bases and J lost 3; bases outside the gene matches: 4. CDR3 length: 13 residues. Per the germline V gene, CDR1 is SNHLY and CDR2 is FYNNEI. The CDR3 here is CASSRTGNYEQYF. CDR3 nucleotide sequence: TGTGCCAGCAGCAGGACAGGGAACTACGAGCAGTACTTC.

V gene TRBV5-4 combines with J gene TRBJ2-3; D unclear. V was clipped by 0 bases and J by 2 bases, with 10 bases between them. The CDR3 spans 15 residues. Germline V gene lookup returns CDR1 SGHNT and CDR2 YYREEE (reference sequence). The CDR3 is CASSLVTGHTDTQYF. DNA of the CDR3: TGTGCCAGCAGCTTGGTGACGGGCCACACAGATACGCAGTATTTT. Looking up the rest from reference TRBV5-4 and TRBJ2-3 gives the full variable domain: ETGVTQSPTHLIKTRGQQVTLRCSSQSGHNTVSWYQQALGQGPQFIFQYYREEENGRGNFPPRFSGLQFPNYSSELNVNALELDDSALYLCASSLVTGHTDTQYFGPGTRLTVL.

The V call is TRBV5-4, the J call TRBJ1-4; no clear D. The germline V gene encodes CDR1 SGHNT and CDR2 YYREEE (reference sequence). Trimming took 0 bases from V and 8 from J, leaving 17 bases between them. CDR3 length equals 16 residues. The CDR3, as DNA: TGTGCCAGCAGCTTGGCCCGTGAGGACCGCCAAGAAAAACTGTTTTTT. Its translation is CASSLAREDRQEKLFF.